This entry lists 10 T cell receptor beta chains sequenced from one sample in a study of blood T cells in healthy people across ages. With a J-beta primer mix and a sample-barcoded 5' primer, a second PCR ran about 6 to 11 cycles. TCRdb recomputed calls from the 5' RACE reads with MiXCR, one row per CDR3 protein. The data hold around 900,000 distinct CDR3 sequences, with around 30% observed a single time. Sequencing was done on a sample of blood. The receptor set was obtained from a woman of 80 years or more in good health.

On this clonotype: Being one base from a much bigger clone, this may be a read error. The V gene is TRBV18, the J gene TRBJ2-5, with no clear D. Trimming took off 10 bases at V and 1 base at J, with 13 bases between the two ends. Germline loops: CDR1 KGHSH, CDR2 LQKENI. The length of the CDR3 is 13 residues. CDR3 coding DNA: TGTGCCACCTCCCCTAGGAGCCAAGAGACCCAGTACTTC. Residues: CATSPRSQETQYF.

V and J are TRBV30 and TRBJ2-6; D unclear. The germline V gene encodes CDR1 GTSNPN and CDR2 SVGIG (reference sequence). Between the trimmed V and J ends, which lost 4 bases and 0 bases, there was a span of 13 bases. The CDR3 has 16 residues. As DNA, the CDR3 is TGTGCCTGGACTGGGGTAAAAAGCTCTGGGGCCAACGTCCTGACTTTC. Protein product: CAWTGVKSSGANVLTF.

In this sample, this clonotype turned up many times. V gene TRBV7-9 combines with J gene TRBJ1-5; tentative D call: TRBD1 (5 bases). CDR1 SEHNR and CDR2 FQNEAQ come from the germline V gene (reference sequence). The CDR3 spans 13 residues. V was clipped by 3 bases and J by 10 bases, with 13 bases between them. In DNA, the CDR3 is TGTGCCAGCAGCTTGGTGGGCGGGGGACCCCAGCATTTT. The encoded protein is CASSLVGGGPQHF.

In this sample, this clonotype turned up once. The chain's CDR3 is CASSLVGIRGQNYGYTF. In DNA form, the CDR3 reads TGTGCCAGCAGCTTAGTAGGGATTCGGGGACAGAACTATGGCTACACCTTC. The chain has TRBV7-2 and TRBJ1-2; 7 bases match TRBD1. The germline CDR1 and CDR2 sequences are SGHTA and FQGNSA. The junction had 10 bases not matched to a gene; V was cut back by 1 base and J by 2 bases. The CDR3 totals 17 residues.

This clonotype was seen repeatedly, ten times or more. The CDR3, as DNA: TGTGCCAGCAGCGGACAGCCTAACTATGGCTACACCTTC. Residues: CASSGQPNYGYTF. The rearrangement links TRBV12-3 or TRBV12-4 to TRBJ1-2, with D perhaps matching TRBD1 (6 bases). Trimming took off 6 bases at V and 0 bases at J, with 8 bases between the two ends. The length of the CDR3 is 13 residues.

This chain links TRBV29-1 with TRBJ1-1; 9 bases map to TRBD1. The CDR3 totals 13 residues. J was trimmed by 7 bases and V by 8 bases; bases with no gene match: 11. Per the germline V gene, CDR1 is SQVTM and CDR2 is ANQGSEA. Written as DNA, the CDR3 is TGCAGCTCGGCGGGACAGGGTTTAAATGAAGCTTTCTTT. It specifies CSSAGQGLNEAFF.

The sample holds many counts of this clonotype. The rearrangement uses TRBV10-3 and TRBJ2-3; D is tentatively TRBD1 or TRBD2 (7 bases each). The V and J ends lost 8 bases and 4 bases respectively, with 19 bases between them. Germline V gives CDR1 ENHRY, CDR2 SYGVKD. The CDR3 is 15 residues long. The CDR3 DNA sequence: TGTGCCATCCAGGGGGGGGGCGCCCCGGCAGATACGCAGTATTTT. It is translated as CAIQGGGAPADTQYF.

The chain uses TRBV4-1 and TRBJ1-4; TRBD1 is a possible D gene (6 bases). Trimming shortened V by 1 base and J by 8 bases, and 14 bases separated the two germline ends. Germline assignment: CDR1 MGHRA and CDR2 YSYEKL. CDR3 length equals 15 residues. The CDR3 DNA sequence: TGCGCCAGCAGCCAAGTTGACAGGACAGAAGAAAAACTGTTTTTT. It codes for CASSQVDRTEEKLFF.

Remarks on this clonotype: An end of the junction differs from the germline gene, which may be a read error. This chain joins TRBV12-3 or TRBV12-4 and TRBJ2-3, with unresolved D. The CDR3 runs to 12 residues. CDR3 loop: CASSVRADAQYF. The CDR3 DNA reads TGTGCCAGCAGTGTACGCGCAGATGCGCAGTATTTT.

The chain uses TRBV12-3 or TRBV12-4 and TRBJ1-2, with D maybe TRBD1 (5 bases). There are 13 residues in the CDR3. The V and J ends lost 3 bases and 6 bases respectively, with 11 bases between them. DNA of the CDR3: TGTGCCAGCAGTTTCCAGGGTTTGAATGGCTACACCTTC. This sequence encodes CASSFQGLNGYTF.